Each of the 7 T cell receptor beta chains below was sequenced from the same sample in a study of shared clonotypes between healthy human individuals. Profiled with immunoSEQ multiplex PCR; TCRdb holds only in-frame clones, not every one. The data hold roughly 1,100,000 clones, with around four fifths observed a single time. Sequences were obtained from memory CD4+ T cells sorted from blood. Subset noted: CD45RA-negative fraction. The receptors were sampled from a young man in good health.

The gene calls are TRBV9 and TRBJ1-4; no reliable D call. CDR3 length: 13 amino acids. In germline, CDR1 is SGDLS, CDR2 YYNGEE. V was pared by 0 bases and J by 10 bases, with 10 bases between. For the CDR3, the DNA is TGTGCCAGCAGCGTAGCTACAGAGGGAAAACTGTTTTTT. It yields the protein CASSVATEGKLFF.

The chain has TRBV28 and TRBJ2-5; 8 bases match TRBD1. The CDR3 spans 15 residues. The germline CDR1 and CDR2 sequences are MDHEN and SYDVKM. Germline trimming cut 6 bases from V and 1 base from J; bases unmatched to any gene: 7. The CDR3 sequence: CASRGTDRVQETQYF. The DNA for the CDR3 is TGTGCCAGCAGGGGGACGGACAGGGTCCAAGAGACCCAGTACTTC.

In regard to this clone: Other DNA sequences of this sample code for an identical CDR3. The genes are TRBV20-1 and TRBJ2-7, with D uncertain. In germline, CDR1 is DFQATT, CDR2 SNEGSKA (reference sequence). V gave up 6 bases and J gave up 6 bases, with 3 bases separating them. This CDR3 spans 8 amino acids. CDR3: CSASEQYF. The CDR3 DNA is TGCAGTGCATCCGAGCAGTACTTC.

The rearrangement links TRBV7-2 to TRBJ2-7; D ambiguous. V gave up 1 base and J gave up 4 bases, with 8 bases separating them. There are 13 residues in the CDR3. The germline V gene has CDR1 SGHTA and CDR2 FQGNSA. CDR3 protein: CASSLDRQYEQYF. The CDR3, as DNA: TGTGCCAGCAGCTTAGATCGCCAATACGAGCAGTACTTC.

This clone was counted a single time. The rearrangement uses TRBV19 and TRBJ2-3; TRBD2 aligns across 9 bases. V shed 5 bases and J 9 bases; nucleotides not matched to a gene: 9. There are 14 residues in the CDR3. The germline V gene encodes CDR1 LNHDA and CDR2 SQIVND (reference sequence). CDR3 sequence reads: CASSSSGIQATQYF. CDR3 in DNA: TGTGCCAGTAGTTCTAGCGGGATTCAGGCGACGCAGTATTTT. The full variable domain, its missing parts supplied by reference TRBV19 and TRBJ2-3, is DGGITQSPKYLFRKEGQNVTLSCEQNLNHDAMYWYRQDPGQGLRLIYYSQIVNDFQKGDIAEGYSVSREKKESFPLTVTSAQKNPTAFYLCASSSSGIQATQYFGPGTRLTVL.

The genes are TRBV6-6 and TRBJ2-2; weak D call: TRBD2 (5 bases). Trimming took 6 bases from V and 5 from J, leaving 13 bases between them. From germline, CDR1 is MNHNY and CDR2 SVGAGI (reference sequence). This CDR3 contains 14 residues. This chain's CDR3 is CASSLLGGTGELFF. CDR3 sequence (DNA): TGTGCCAGCAGCCTACTAGGTGGGACCGGGGAGCTGTTTTTT.

The genes are TRBV7-2 and TRBJ2-1; 9 bases agree with TRBD2. The CDR3 is made up of 15 amino acids. With V trimmed by 4 bases and J by 9 bases, 10 bases remained unmatched. Germline CDR1 SGHTA, CDR2 FQGNSA. The CDR3 reads CASSYVAGAGGEQFF. CDR3 nucleotides: TGTGCCAGCAGCTACGTAGCGGGAGCGGGCGGTGAGCAGTTCTTC.